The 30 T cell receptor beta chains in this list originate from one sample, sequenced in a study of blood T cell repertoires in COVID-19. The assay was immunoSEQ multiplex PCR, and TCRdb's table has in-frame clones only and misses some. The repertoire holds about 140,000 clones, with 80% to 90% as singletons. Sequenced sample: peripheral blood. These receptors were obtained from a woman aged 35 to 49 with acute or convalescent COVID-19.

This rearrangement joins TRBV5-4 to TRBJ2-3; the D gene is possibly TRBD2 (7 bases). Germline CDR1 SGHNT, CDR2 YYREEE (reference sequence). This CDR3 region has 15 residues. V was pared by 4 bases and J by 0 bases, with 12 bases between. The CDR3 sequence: CASSRGRGSTDTQYF. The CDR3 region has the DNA TGTGCCAGCAGCCGGGGGCGGGGGAGCACAGATACGCAGTATTTT.

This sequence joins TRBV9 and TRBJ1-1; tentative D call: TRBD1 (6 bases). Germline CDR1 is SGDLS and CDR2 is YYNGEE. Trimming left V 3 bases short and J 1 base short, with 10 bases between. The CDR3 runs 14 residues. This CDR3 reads CASSAGAANTEAFF. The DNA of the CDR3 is TGTGCCAGCAGCGCAGGGGCGGCGAACACTGAAGCTTTCTTT.

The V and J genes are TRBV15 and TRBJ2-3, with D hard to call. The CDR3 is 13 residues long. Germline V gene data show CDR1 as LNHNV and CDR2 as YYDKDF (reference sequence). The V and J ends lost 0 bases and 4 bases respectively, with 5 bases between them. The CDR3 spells CATSREVADTQYF. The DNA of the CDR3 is TGTGCCACCAGCAGAGAAGTAGCAGATACGCAGTATTTT. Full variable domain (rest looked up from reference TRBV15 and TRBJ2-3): DAMVIQNPRYQVTQFGKPVTLSCSQTLNHNVMYWYQQKSSQAPKLLFHYYDKDFNNEADTPDNFQSRRPNTSFCFLDIRSPGLGDTAMYLCATSREVADTQYFGPGTRLTVL.

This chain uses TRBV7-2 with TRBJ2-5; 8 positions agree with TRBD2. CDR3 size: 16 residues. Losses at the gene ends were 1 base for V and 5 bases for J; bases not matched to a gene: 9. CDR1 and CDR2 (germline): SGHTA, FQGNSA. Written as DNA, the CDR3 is TGTGCCAGCAGCTTAGAATCAGCGGGAGTTTGGGAGACCCAGTACTTC. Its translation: CASSLESAGVWETQYF.

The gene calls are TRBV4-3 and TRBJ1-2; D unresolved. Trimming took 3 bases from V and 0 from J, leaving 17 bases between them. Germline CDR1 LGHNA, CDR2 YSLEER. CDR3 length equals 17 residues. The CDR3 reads CASSQAGHPGPNYGYTF. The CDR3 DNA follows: TGCGCCAGCAGCCAGGCAGGTCATCCTGGCCCTAACTATGGCTACACCTTC.

CDR3 in amino acids: CASSLVFSSSGANVLTF. CDR3 sequence (DNA): TGTGCCAGCAGCTTGGTGTTTAGTAGTTCTGGGGCCAACGTCCTGACTTTC. The chain employs TRBV5-8 and TRBJ2-6; no firm D call. CDR3 length equals 17 residues. Trimming removed 0 bases from V and 1 base from J, with 11 bases in between. CDR1 is SGHTS and CDR2 is YDEGEE in the germline V gene.

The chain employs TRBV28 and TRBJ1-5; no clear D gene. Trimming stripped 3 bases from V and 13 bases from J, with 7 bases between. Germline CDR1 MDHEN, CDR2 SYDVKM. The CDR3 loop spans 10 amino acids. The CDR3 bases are TGTGCCAGCAGTTTTAAGACACAGCATTTT. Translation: CASSFKTQHF. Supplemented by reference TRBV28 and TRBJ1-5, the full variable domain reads DVKVTQSSRYLVKRTGEKVFLECVQDMDHENMFWYRQDPGLGLRLIYFSYDVKMKEKGDIPEGYSVSREKKERFSLILESASTNQTSMYLCASSFKTQHFGDGTRLSIL.

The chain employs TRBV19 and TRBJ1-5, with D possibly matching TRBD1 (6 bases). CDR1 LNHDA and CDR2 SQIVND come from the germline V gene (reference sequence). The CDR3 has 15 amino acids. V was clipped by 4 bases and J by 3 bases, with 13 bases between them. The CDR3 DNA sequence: TGTGCCAGTAGTAAGGCAGGGGCAGTCAATCAGCCCCAGCATTTT. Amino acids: CASSKAGAVNQPQHF.

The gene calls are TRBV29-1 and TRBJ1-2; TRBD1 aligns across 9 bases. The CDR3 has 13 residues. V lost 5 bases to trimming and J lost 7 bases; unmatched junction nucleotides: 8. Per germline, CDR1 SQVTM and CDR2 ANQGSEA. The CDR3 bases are TGCAGCGTTCAGGAGGGACAGGGCAGTGGCTACACCTTC. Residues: CSVQEGQGSGYTF.

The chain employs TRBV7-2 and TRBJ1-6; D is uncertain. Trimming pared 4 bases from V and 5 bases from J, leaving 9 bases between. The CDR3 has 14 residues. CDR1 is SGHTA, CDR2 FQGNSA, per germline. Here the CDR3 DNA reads TGTGCCAGCAGCTCCGAAACTCATAATTCACCCCTCCACTTT. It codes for CASSSETHNSPLHF.

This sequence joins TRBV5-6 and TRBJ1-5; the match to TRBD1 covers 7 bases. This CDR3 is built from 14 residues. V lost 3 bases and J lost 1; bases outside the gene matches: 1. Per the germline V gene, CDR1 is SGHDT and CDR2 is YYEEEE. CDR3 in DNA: TGTGCCAGCAGCTACAGGGGCAGCAATCAGCCCCAGCATTTT. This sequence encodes CASSYRGSNQPQHF.

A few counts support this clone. The CDR3 loop reads CASTLAGGVNTGELFF. The CDR3 coding sequence is TGTGCCAGCACCCTAGCGGGGGGAGTGAACACCGGGGAGCTGTTTTTT. V usage is TRBV2 and J usage is TRBJ2-2; 11 nucleotides agree with TRBD2. Per the germline V gene, CDR1 is SNHLY and CDR2 is FYNNEI. With V trimmed by 7 bases and J by 1 base, 5 bases remained unmatched. This CDR3 has 16 amino acids. Filled out from reference TRBV2 and TRBJ2-2, the complete variable domain reads EPEVTQTPSHQVTQMGQEVILRCVPISNHLYFYWYRQILGQKVEFLVSFYNNEISEKSEIFDDQFSVERPDGSNFTLKIRSTKLEDSAMYFCASTLAGGVNTGELFFGEGSRLTVL.

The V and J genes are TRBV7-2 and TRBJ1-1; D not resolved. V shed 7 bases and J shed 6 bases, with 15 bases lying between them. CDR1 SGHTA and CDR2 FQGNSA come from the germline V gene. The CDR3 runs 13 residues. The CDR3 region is CASTNPRFAEAFF. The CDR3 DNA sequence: TGTGCCAGCACCAACCCGCGCTTCGCTGAAGCTTTCTTT.

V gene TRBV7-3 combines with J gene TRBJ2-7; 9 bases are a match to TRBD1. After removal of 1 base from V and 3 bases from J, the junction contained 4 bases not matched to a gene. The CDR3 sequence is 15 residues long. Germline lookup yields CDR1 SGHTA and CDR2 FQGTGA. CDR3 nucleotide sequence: TGTGCCAGCAGCTTAAGCTCGGACAGGGGCTACGAGCAGTACTTC. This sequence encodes CASSLSSDRGYEQYF. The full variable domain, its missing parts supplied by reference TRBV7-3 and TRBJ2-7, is GAGVSQTPSNKVTEKGKYVELRCDPISGHTALYWYRQSLGQGPEFLIYFQGTGAADDSGLPNDRFFAVRPEGSVSTLKIQRTERGDSAVYLCASSLSSDRGYEQYFGPGTRLTVT.

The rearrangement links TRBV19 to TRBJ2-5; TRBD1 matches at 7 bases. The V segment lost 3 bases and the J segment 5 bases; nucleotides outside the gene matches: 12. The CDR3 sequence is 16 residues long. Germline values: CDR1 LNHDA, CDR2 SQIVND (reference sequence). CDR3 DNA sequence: TGTGCCAGTAGTATGGGCCTAAGGGGGCCAGGGGAGACCCAGTACTTC. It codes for CASSMGLRGPGETQYF.

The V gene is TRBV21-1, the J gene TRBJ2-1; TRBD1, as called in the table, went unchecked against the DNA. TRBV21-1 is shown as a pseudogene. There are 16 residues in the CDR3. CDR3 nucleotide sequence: TGTGCCAGCAGCAAAGTTGCGACAGGGCCCTACAATGAGCAGTTCTTC. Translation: CASSKVATGPYNEQFF.

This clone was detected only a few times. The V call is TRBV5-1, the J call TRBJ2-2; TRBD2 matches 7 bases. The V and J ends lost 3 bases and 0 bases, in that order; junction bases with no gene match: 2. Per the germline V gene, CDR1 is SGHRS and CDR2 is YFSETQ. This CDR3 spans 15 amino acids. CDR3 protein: CASSSGLANTGELFF. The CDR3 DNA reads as TGCGCCAGCAGCTCAGGACTAGCGAACACCGGGGAGCTGTTTTTT.

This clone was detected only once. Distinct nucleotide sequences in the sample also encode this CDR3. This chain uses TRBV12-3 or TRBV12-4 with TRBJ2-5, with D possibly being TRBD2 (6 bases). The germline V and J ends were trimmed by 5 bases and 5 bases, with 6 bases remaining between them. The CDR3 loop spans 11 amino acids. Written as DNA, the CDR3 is TGTGCCAGCAGTCGGGGGGAGACCCAGTACTTC. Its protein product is CASSRGETQYF.

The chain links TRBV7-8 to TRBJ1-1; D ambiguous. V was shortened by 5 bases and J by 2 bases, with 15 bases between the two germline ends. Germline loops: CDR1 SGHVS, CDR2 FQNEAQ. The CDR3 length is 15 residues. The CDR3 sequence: CASSPRLSYNTEAFF. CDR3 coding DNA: TGTGCCAGCAGCCCTAGACTTTCTTACAACACTGAAGCTTTCTTT.

The CDR3 sequence is CATSEGTGGSQPQHF. CDR3 coding DNA: TGTGCCACCAGTGAAGGGACAGGGGGCAGTCAGCCCCAGCATTTT. J is TRBJ1-5 and V is TRBV24-1; the match to TRBD1 covers 12 bases. The CDR3 has 15 amino acids. With V trimmed by 4 bases and J by 6 bases, 3 bases remained unmatched. Germline CDR1 and CDR2: KGHDR and SFDVKD.

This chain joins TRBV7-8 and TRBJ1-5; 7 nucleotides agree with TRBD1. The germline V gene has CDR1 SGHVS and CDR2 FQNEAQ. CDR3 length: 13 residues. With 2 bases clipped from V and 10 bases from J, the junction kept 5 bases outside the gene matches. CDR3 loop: CASSLKEGAPQHF. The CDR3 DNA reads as TGTGCCAGCAGCTTAAAGGAGGGGGCCCCCCAGCATTTT. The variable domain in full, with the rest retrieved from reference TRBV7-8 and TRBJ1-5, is GAGVSQSPRYKVAKRGQDVALRCDPISGHVSLFWYQQALGQGPEFLTYFQNEAQLDKSGLPSDRFFAERPEGSVSTLKIQRTQQEDSAVYLCASSLKEGAPQHFGDGTRLSIL.

The CDR3 reads CASSPGQMNTEAFF. The DNA for the CDR3 is TGCGCCAGCAGCCCGGGACAGATGAACACTGAAGCTTTCTTT. The V gene is TRBV4-1, the J gene TRBJ1-1; 7 positions agree with TRBD1. The CDR3 has 14 residues. The V gene's germline CDR1 is MGHRA and CDR2 YSYEKL. V lost 4 bases, J lost 0 bases, and 2 bases stayed unmatched.

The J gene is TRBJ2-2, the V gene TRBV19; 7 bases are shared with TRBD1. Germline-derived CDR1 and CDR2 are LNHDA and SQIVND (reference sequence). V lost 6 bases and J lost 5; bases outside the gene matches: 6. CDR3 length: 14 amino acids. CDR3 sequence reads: CASRRQGSTGELFF. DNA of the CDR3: TGTGCCAGTAGGCGACAGGGTTCGACCGGGGAGCTGTTTTTT.

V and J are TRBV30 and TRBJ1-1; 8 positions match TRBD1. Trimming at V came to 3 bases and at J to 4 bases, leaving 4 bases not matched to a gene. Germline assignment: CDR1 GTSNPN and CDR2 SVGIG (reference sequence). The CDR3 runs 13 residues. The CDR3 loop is CAWSQGAGTEAFF. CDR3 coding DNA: TGTGCCTGGAGCCAGGGGGCGGGCACTGAAGCTTTCTTT. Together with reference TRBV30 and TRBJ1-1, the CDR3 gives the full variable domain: SQTIHQWPATLVQPVGSPLSLECTVEGTSNPNLYWYRQAAGRGLQLLFYSVGIGQISSEVPQNLSASRPQDRQFILSSKKLLLSDSGFYLCAWSQGAGTEAFFGQGTRLTVV.

This CDR3 reads CASSPPTGEKTEAFF. The DNA for the CDR3 is TGTGCCAGCAGTCCGCCGACAGGGGAGAAAACTGAAGCTTTCTTT. V usage is TRBV28 and J usage is TRBJ1-1; 8 bases align to TRBD1. Germline CDR1 is MDHEN and CDR2 is SYDVKM. This CDR3 contains 15 residues. V was clipped by 5 bases and J by 5 bases; unmatched bases: 10.

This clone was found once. The DNA of the CDR3 is TGTGCCTGGGCTCAGGGGAAATACGAGCAGTACTTC. It yields the protein CAWAQGKYEQYF. V gene TRBV30 combines with J gene TRBJ2-7; D is perhaps TRBD1 (6 bases). The ends were cut back, 5 bases at V and 4 bases at J, with 12 bases in the middle. The CDR3 is made up of 12 amino acids. Germline assignment: CDR1 GTSNPN and CDR2 SVGIG (reference sequence).

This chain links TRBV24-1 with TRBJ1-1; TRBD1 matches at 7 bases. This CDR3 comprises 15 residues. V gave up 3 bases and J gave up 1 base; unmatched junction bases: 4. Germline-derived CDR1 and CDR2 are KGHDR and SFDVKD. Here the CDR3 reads CATSDKGQQNTEAFF. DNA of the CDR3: TGTGCCACCAGTGATAAGGGACAGCAGAACACTGAAGCTTTCTTT.

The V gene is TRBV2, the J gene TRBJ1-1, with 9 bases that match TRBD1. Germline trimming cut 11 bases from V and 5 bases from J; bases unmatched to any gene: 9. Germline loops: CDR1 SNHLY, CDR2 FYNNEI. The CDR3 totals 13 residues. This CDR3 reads CACLQGARTEAFF. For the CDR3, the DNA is TGTGCCTGCTTACAGGGGGCGCGGACTGAAGCTTTCTTT.

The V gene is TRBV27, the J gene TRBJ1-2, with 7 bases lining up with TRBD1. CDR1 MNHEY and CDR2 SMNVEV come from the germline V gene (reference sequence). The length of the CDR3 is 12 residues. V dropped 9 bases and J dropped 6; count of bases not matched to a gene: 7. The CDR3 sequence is CARLDRDHGYTF. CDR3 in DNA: TGTGCCAGGTTAGACAGGGACCATGGCTACACCTTC.

The CDR3 DNA reads TGCGCCAGCAGCCAAGGACTAGCGGGAGTCGTATCCTACGAGCAGTACTTC. Translating it yields CASSQGLAGVVSYEQYF. The chain employs TRBV4-1 and TRBJ2-7; 12 nucleotides line up with TRBD2. This CDR3 is built from 17 residues. The trim removed 1 base at V and 1 base at J, leaving 5 bases unmatched. CDR1 is MGHRA and CDR2 is YSYEKL in the germline V gene.